A selection of T cell receptor beta chains follows, all from one sample in a study of blood T cell repertoires in COVID-19. Sequencing used immunoSEQ multiplex PCR; TCRdb keeps in-frame clones, though not all of them. The data contain about 110,000 clones, approximately 79% of them singletons. Sequences were obtained from peripheral blood. The receptors come from a man between 65 and 85 years old with active or convalescent COVID-19. CDR3s include the opening cysteine and the closing phenylalanine or tryptophan. D genes are given only for firm matches. Some rows have no size entry. The others give once, few or many, or a class for an expanded clone.

d_gene | abundance | j_gene | v_gene | len | CDR3nt | CDR3aa
NA | NA | TRBJ2-3 | TRBV11-3 | 14 | TGTGCCAGCAGCTTAGTAGGGACTTCAAATACGCAGTATTTT | CASSLVGTSNTQYF
NA | NA | TRBJ2-2 | TRBV13 | 18 | TGTGCCAGCAGCTCCAGAGCCCATACAGGGACGAACACCGGGGAGCTGTTTTTT | CASSSRAHTGTNTGELFF
NA | NA | TRBJ2-3 | TRBV3-1/TRBV3-2 | 17 | TGTGCCAGCAGCCAAGCATCGACTAGTGATTGGGCAGATACGCAGTATTTT | CASSQASTSDWADTQYF
NA | NA | TRBJ2-1 | TRBV19 | 14 | TGTGCCAGTAGTACGGGAGAGTCCCCCGTTGAGCAGTTCTTC | CASSTGESPVEQFF
NA | NA | TRBJ1-2 | TRBV7-9 | 11 | TGTGCCAGCAGCTACGGGGATGGCTACACCTTC | CASSYGDGYTF
NA | NA | TRBJ1-1 | TRBV14 | 12 | TGTGCCAGCAGCCCCCTTGAGGGTGAAGCTTTCTTT | CASSPLEGEAFF
NA | NA | TRBJ2-5 | TRBV5-1 | 14 | TGCGCCAGCAGCTCGCTAGCGAGCCAAGAGACCCAGTACTTC | CASSSLASQETQYF
NA | NA | TRBJ1-1 | TRBV5-1 | 14 | TGCGCCAGTCGGGAGATAAGTGTGAACACTGAAGCTTTCTTT | CASREISVNTEAFF
TRBD2 | NA | TRBJ2-3 | TRBV7-6 | 15 | TGTGCCAGCAGCTTAGGCGGGAGTGGTGCAGATACGCAGTATTTT | CASSLGGSGADTQYF
TRBD2 | NA | TRBJ2-3 | TRBV7-8 | 17 | TGTGCCAGCAGCTTATACACTAGCGGGGGGTACACAGATACGCAGTATTTT | CASSLYTSGGYTDTQYF
TRBD1 | NA | TRBJ1-1 | TRBV29-1 | 12 | TGCAGCGTAAGGACAGGGAACACTGAAGCTTTCTTT | CSVRTGNTEAFF
TRBD1 | NA | TRBJ2-2 | TRBV6-5 | 14 | TGTGCCAGCACTCCGGGACAGGGCACCGGGGAGCTGTTTTTT | CASTPGQGTGELFF
NA | NA | TRBJ2-1 | TRBV10-1 | 13 | TGCGCCAGCAGTGAACGCAGGTACAATGAGCAGTTCTTC | CASSERRYNEQFF
TRBD1 | NA | TRBJ1-2 | TRBV2 | 14 | TGTGCCAGCAGTGGCCAGGGGGCGAACTATGGCTACACCTTC | CASSGQGANYGYTF
NA | few | TRBJ2-7 | TRBV27 | 14 | TGTGCCAGCAGCCCCTTTTCAGGGGGGTACGAGCAGTACTTC | CASSPFSGGYEQYF
TRBD2 | once | TRBJ2-7 | TRBV7-9 | 12 | TGTGCCAGCAGCCTACTAGCGTACGAGCAGTACTTC | CASSLLAYEQYF
TRBD1 | NA | TRBJ1-4 | TRBV19 | 15 | TGTGCCAGTACACAGGGGATCGCAACTAATGAAAAACTGTTTTTT | CASTQGIATNEKLFF
NA | NA | TRBJ2-3 | TRBV28 | 14 | TGTGCCAGCGGCGAGGGGGTTATCACAGATACGCAGTATTTT | CASGEGVITDTQYF
NA | NA | TRBJ1-5 | TRBV19 | 13 | TGTGCCAGTAGTATCGCACAGAATCAGCCCCAGCATTTT | CASSIAQNQPQHF
TRBD1 | NA | TRBJ1-4 | TRBV19 | 14 | TGTGCCAGTAGCCTAGGACAGGACGGGGAAAAACTGTTTTTT | CASSLGQDGEKLFF
TRBD1 | few | TRBJ1-5 | TRBV6-5 | 15 | TGTGCCAGCAGAGCCCAAGACAGGGGAAATCAGCCCCAGCATTTT | CASRAQDRGNQPQHF
NA | NA | TRBJ1-2 | TRBV7-8 | 14 | TGTGCCAGCAGCTTAGGACAGTCTAACTATGGCTACACCTTC | CASSLGQSNYGYTF
TRBD2 | NA | TRBJ2-5 | TRBV2 | 15 | TGTGCCAGCAGTCCCGGACTAGCGCAGGAAGAGACCCAGTACTTC | CASSPGLAQEETQYF
NA | NA | TRBJ2-2 | TRBV28 | 16 | TGTGCCAGCAGTTCCCATTACTCAGGGGACGCCGGGGAGCTGTTTTTT | CASSSHYSGDAGELFF
NA | NA | TRBJ1-1 | TRBV18 | 15 | TGTGCCAGCTCACCGCGGGGGCGGGGGGACACTGAAGCTTTCTTT | CASSPRGRGDTEAFF
NA | NA | TRBJ1-4 | TRBV2 | 13 | TGTGCCAGCAGCCGGGACTACAATGAAAAACTGTTTTTT | CASSRDYNEKLFF
NA | few | TRBJ2-6 | TRBV4-2 | 16 | TGTGCCAGCAGCCAAGATATAGGGGCGGGGGCCAACGTCCTGACTTTC | CASSQDIGAGANVLTF
NA | NA | TRBJ1-1 | TRBV5-4 | 13 | TGTGCCAGCAGCCGAGTAGAGAACCCTGAAGCTTTCTTT | CASSRVENPEAFF
NA | NA | TRBJ1-4 | TRBV12-1 | 17 | TGTGCCAGCAGCTGTCTAAGGAGGACAGGGGGCTATGAAAAACTGTTTTTT | CASSCLRRTGGYEKLFF
NA | NA | TRBJ1-6 | TRBV18 | 15 | TGTGCCAGCTCACCACCGCAGGGGTCCGGATCACCCCTCCACTTT | CASSPPQGSGSPLHF
TRBD2 | NA | TRBJ2-7 | TRBV19 | 15 | TGTGCCAGTAGTAAGACTAGCGGGGACGCGTACGAGCAGTACTTC | CASSKTSGDAYEQYF
NA | NA | TRBJ2-1 | TRBV18 | 15 | TGTGCCAGCTCACCGGCCAGGTCTTCCTACAATGAGCAGTTCTTC | CASSPARSSYNEQFF
NA | NA | TRBJ1-4 | TRBV6-5 | 15 | TGTGCCAGCAGTAAGGACACCCCAACTAATGAAAAACTGTTTTTT | CASSKDTPTNEKLFF
NA | NA | TRBJ1-1 | TRBV3-1/TRBV3-2 | 16 | TGTGCCAGCAGCCAAGACCCCCTTACGGGGAACACTGAAGCTTTCTTT | CASSQDPLTGNTEAFF
NA | NA | TRBJ1-2 | TRBV5-4 | 17 | TGTGCCAGCAGCACCCGAACAGTCAGAAAGACTAACTATGGCTACACCTTC | CASSTRTVRKTNYGYTF
NA | NA | TRBJ1-1 | TRBV10-1 | 14 | TGCGCCAGCAGTGACTTCAGGGGTGGCACTGAAGCTTTCTTT | CASSDFRGGTEAFF
NA | NA | TRBJ2-2 | TRBV6-1 | 15 | TGTGCCAGCAGTGATCTTGAACAGCCCACCGGGGAGCTGTTTTTT | CASSDLEQPTGELFF
NA | few | TRBJ1-6 | TRBV12-5 | 15 | TGTGCTAGTGGTTTGGCAGACAGTGCAGTCTCACCCCTCCACTTT | CASGLADSAVSPLHF
TRBD2 | once | TRBJ2-5 | TRBV6-1 | 16 | TGTGCCAGCAGTGACTGGACTAGCGGGAGTGGGGAGACCCAGTACTTC | CASSDWTSGSGETQYF
TRBD1 | NA | TRBJ2-1 | TRBV6-5 | 13 | TGTGCCAGCAGCCCAGGGGGTTACAATGAGCAGTTCTTC | CASSPGGYNEQFF
NA | once | TRBJ1-1 | TRBV6-5 | 13 | TGTGCCAGCAGTAGTCTAGGGGGCACTGAAGCTTTCTTT | CASSSLGGTEAFF
NA | NA | TRBJ2-1 | TRBV28 | 19 | TGTGCCAGCAGTTTCGAACGCACTAGCTTTGCCGTCCGAACCAATGAGCAGTTCTTC | CASSFERTSFAVRTNEQFF
NA | NA | TRBJ1-1 | TRBV18 | 12 | TGTGCCAGCTCAAGGGAGGGGAATGAAGCTTTCTTT | CASSREGNEAFF
NA | few | TRBJ2-7 | TRBV6-5 | 12 | TGTGCCAGCAGGGACAGAAGAGACGAGCAGTACTTC | CASRDRRDEQYF
TRBD2 | NA | TRBJ2-1 | TRBV3-1/TRBV3-2 | 16 | TGTGCCAGCAGCCCTCAGGGGCGGGGGGTCCTCGATGAGCAGTTCTTC | CASSPQGRGVLDEQFF